Given below is one T cell receptor (beta chain) in context. Its binding antigen is unknown. Base qualities are not recorded, but no much larger clone differs from it by a single base. Whole blood was collected in K2EDTA tubes by collaborating institutions according to the institutions' own protocols. For TCRbeta analysis, collaborators shipped samples as frozen whole blood, isolated PBMCs, or DNA extracted from either of those sample types. The immunoSEQ Assay, a bias-controlled multiplex PCR, was used to amplify TCRbeta CDR3 regions from genomic DNA. As for the original processing: The number of nucleated cells in each sample was estimated by amplification of reference gene primers within the assay. Sequence reads were collapsed and filtered to measure the absolute abundance of every unique TCRbeta CDR3 rearrangement. Productive Simpson clonality was computed per sample as the square root of Simpson's diversity index over productive rearrangements. TCRdb stores this immuneACCESS table with in-frame sequences only. Part of the clones is absent; in the studies checked, under half of the shortfall reflects unresolved V genes, and no reason is known for the rest. The D gene and trimming were derived from the DNA, and the V and J assignments and clone size from that table. Within this sample are fewer than 25,000 clones, with roughly nine tenths of them counted one time only. The top ten hold 7.5% to 10% of the sample.

The germline V gene (reference sequence) specifies MNHNY as CDR1 and SVGAGI as CDR2. Between the V and J ends, shortened by 2 bases and 7 bases respectively, the junction contains 17 bases. The CDR3 spans 15 residues, from the cysteine through the phenylalanine. Only CDR3 DNA remains: 45 bases, in frame from the first base. The record originates from a study of blood T cell repertoires in COVID-19 (dated by TCRdb to 2019 to 2021). Regarding the complete study: Samples covering the acute and convalescent phases of COVID-19 were provided by collaborators in the United States, Italy and Spain. The material from the prospective study consisted of cDNA or gDNA derived from T cells, B-cell-depleted T cells, or PBMCs. Deeply sampled blood TCRbeta repertoires from subjects exposed to, actively infected with, or recovered from COVID-19 were included in the dataset. The repertoires were made available in a free public database intended to serve as a resource for research on the immune response to SARS-CoV-2. Samples came from the ongoing ImmuneRACE study (first 160 participants) plus 1,254 subjects from 6 global collaborators. Nearly every sample came with metadata listing a de-identified subject ID, COVID-19 status, age in years and sex. Where HLA class I and class II types were available, the types were taken from metadata supplied by the sample provider, not from assay-based typing. The paper's findings and limits, for the study overall: How much clinical and demographic metadata was included differed by source and by participant, and the metadata was provided uncurated.

Sequencing was performed on peripheral blood. The TCR was taken from a man aged 70-80 years with acute or convalescent COVID-19. The rearrangement joined TRBV6-6 to TRBJ1-2, and possibly TRBD1, on 5 matching bases. The DNA sequence reads TGTGCCAGCAGTTACGATCAGGGAACCAATTCTGGCTACACCTTC. This translates into CASSYDQGTNSGYTF.